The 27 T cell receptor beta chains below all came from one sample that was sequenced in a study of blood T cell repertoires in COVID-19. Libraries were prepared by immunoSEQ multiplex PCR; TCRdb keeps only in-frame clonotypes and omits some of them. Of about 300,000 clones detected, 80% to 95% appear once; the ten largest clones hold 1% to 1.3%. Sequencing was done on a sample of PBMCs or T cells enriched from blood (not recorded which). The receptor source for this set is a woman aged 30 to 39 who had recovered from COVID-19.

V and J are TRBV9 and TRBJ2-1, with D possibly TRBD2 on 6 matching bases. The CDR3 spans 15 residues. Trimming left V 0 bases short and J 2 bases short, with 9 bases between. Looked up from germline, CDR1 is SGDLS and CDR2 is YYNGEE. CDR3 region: CASSVDSGTYNEQFF. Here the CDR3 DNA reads TGTGCCAGCAGCGTAGATAGCGGAACCTACAATGAGCAGTTCTTC.

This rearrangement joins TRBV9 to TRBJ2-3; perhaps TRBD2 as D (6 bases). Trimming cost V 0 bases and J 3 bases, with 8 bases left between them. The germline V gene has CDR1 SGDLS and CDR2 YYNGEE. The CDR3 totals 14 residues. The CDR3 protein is CASSVEGLTDTQYF. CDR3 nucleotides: TGTGCCAGCAGCGTAGAGGGACTTACAGATACGCAGTATTTT.

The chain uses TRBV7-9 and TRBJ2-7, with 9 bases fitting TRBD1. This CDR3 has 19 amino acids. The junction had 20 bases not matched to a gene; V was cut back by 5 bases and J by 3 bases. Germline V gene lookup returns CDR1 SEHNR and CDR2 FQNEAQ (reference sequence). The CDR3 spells CASSQTSPGTGFRIYEQYF. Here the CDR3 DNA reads TGTGCCAGCAGCCAGACTTCTCCCGGGACAGGGTTCCGAATCTACGAGCAGTACTTC.

DNA for the CDR3: TGTGCCAGCAGCCAAGATAGGGGACAAGGAATCTTGGGGGCTTTCTTT. Translated, it gives CASSQDRGQGILGAFF. This rearrangement joins TRBV14 to TRBJ1-1, with a weak D call TRBD1 (6 bases). CDR1 SGHDN and CDR2 FVKESK come from the germline V gene. The CDR3 runs to 16 residues. Trimming pared 0 bases from V and 11 bases from J, leaving 22 bases between.

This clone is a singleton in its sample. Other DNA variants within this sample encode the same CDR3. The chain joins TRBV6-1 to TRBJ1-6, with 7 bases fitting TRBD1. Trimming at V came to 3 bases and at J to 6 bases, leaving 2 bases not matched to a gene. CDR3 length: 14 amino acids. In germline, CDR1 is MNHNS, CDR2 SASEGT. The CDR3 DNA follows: TGTGCCAGCAGTGATCGACAGGGTAATTCACCCCTCCACTTT. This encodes CASSDRQGNSPLHF.

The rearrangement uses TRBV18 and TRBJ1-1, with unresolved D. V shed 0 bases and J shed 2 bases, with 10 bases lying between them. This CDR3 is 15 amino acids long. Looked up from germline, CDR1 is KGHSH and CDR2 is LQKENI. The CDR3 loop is CASSPPSGLNTEAFF. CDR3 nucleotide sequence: TGTGCCAGCTCACCACCATCAGGATTAAACACTGAAGCTTTCTTT. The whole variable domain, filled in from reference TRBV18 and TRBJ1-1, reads NAGVMQNPRHLVRRRGQEARLRCSPMKGHSHVYWYRQLPEEGLKFMVYLQKENIIDESGMPKERFSAEFPKEGPSILRIQQVVRGDSAAYFCASSPPSGLNTEAFFGQGTRLTVV.

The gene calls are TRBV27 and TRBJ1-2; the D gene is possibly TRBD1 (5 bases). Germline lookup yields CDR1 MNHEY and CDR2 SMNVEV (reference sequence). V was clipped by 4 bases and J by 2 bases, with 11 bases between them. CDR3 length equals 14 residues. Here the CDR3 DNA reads TGTGCCAGCAGTTCATGGGGCCAGAACTATGGCTACACCTTC. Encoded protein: CASSSWGQNYGYTF.

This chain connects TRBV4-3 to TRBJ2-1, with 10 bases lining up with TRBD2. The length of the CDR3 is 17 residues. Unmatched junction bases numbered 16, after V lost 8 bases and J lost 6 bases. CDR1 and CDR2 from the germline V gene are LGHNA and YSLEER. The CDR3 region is CASSPGAGTSVGNEQFF. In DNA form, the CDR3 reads TGCGCCAGCTCTCCAGGCGCCGGGACTAGCGTGGGCAATGAGCAGTTCTTC.

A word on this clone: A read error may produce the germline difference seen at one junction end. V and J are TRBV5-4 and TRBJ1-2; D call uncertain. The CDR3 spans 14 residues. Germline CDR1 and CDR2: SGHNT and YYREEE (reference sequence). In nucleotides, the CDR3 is TGTACCAGCAGCTTGGTAGGGAGCGACTATGGCTACACCTTC. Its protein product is CTSSLVGSDYGYTF.

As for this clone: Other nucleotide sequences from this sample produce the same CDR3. CDR3 region: CASSLGLSGNTIYF. Written as DNA, the CDR3 is TGTGCCAGCAGTCTGGGCTTGTCTGGAAACACCATATATTTT. The chain carries TRBV28 and TRBJ1-3, with D uncertain. Trimming took 5 bases from V and 1 from J, leaving 9 bases between them. This CDR3 is 14 amino acids long. Germline V gives CDR1 MDHEN, CDR2 SYDVKM. The complete variable domain, with remaining parts taken from reference TRBV28 and TRBJ1-3, reads DVKVTQSSRYLVKRTGEKVFLECVQDMDHENMFWYRQDPGLGLRLIYFSYDVKMKEKGDIPEGYSVSREKKERFSLILESASTNQTSMYLCASSLGLSGNTIYFGEGSWLTVV.

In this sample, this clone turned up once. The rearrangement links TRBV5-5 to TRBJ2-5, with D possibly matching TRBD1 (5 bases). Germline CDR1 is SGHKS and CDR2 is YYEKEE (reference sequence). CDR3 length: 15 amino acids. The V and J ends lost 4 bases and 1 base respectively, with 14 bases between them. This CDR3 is CASSTGKQVQETQYF. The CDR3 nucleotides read TGTGCCAGCAGCACAGGTAAACAGGTCCAAGAGACCCAGTACTTC. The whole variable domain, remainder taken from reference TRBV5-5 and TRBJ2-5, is DAGVTQSPTHLIKTRGQQVTLRCSPISGHKSVSWYQQVLGQGPQFIFQYYEKEERGRGNFPDRFSARQFPNYSSELNVNALLLGDSALYLCASSTGKQVQETQYFGPGTRLLVL.

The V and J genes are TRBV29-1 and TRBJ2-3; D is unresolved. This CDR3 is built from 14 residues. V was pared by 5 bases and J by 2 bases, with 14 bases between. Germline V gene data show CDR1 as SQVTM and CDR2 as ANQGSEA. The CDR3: CSVRAVGITDTQYF. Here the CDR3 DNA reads TGCAGCGTTCGTGCGGTCGGAATCACAGATACGCAGTATTTT.

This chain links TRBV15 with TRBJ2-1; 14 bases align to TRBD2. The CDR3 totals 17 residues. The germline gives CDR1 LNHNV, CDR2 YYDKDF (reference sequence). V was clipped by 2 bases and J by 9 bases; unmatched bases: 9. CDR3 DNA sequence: TGTGCCACCAGCAGACTAGGGACTAGCGGGAGTTCAGGTGAGCAGTTCTTC. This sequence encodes CATSRLGTSGSSGEQFF.

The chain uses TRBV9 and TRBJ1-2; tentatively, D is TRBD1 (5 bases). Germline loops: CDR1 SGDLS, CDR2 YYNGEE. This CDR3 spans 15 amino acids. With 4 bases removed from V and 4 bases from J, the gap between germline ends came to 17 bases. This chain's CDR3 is CASSPRGRSVYGYTF. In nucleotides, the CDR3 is TGTGCCAGCAGCCCCCGGGGGAGGTCGGTCTATGGCTACACCTTC.

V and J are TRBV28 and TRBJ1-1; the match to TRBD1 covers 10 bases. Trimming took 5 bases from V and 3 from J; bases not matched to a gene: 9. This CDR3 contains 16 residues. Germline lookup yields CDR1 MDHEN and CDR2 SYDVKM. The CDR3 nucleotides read TGTGCCAGCAGTCCGACATGGGGGACAGGGGACACTGAAGCTTTCTTT. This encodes CASSPTWGTGDTEAFF.

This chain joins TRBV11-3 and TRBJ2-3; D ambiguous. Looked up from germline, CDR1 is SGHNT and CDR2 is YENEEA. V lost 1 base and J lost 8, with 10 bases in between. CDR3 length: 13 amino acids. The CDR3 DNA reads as TGTGCCAGCAGCTTAGGGGCTTTAGGTACGCAGTATTTT. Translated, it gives CASSLGALGTQYF. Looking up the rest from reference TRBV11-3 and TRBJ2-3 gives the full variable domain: EAGVVQSPRYKIIEKKQPVAFWCNPISGHNTLYWYLQNLGQGPELLIRYENEEAVDDSQLPKDRFSAERLKGVDSTLKIQPAELGDSAVYLCASSLGALGTQYFGPGTRLTVL.

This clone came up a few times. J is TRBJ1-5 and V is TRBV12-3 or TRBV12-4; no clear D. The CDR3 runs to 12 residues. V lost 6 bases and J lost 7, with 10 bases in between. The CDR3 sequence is CASRERSQPQHF. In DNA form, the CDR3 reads TGTGCCAGCAGAGAGAGAAGCCAGCCCCAGCATTTT.

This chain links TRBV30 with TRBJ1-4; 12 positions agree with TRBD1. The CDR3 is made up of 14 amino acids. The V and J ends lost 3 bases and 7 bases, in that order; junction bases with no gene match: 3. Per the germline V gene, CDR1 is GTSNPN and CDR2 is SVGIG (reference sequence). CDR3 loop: CAWRGDRGLEKLFF. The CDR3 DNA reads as TGTGCCTGGAGGGGGGACAGGGGGCTTGAAAAACTGTTTTTT.

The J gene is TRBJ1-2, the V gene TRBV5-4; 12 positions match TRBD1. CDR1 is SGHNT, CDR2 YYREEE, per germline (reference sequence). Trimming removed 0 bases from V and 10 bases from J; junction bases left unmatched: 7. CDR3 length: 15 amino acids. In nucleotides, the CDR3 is TGTGCCAGCAGCTTGGGAGGGACAGGGGGCGCTTTCTACACCTTC. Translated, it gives CASSLGGTGGAFYTF.

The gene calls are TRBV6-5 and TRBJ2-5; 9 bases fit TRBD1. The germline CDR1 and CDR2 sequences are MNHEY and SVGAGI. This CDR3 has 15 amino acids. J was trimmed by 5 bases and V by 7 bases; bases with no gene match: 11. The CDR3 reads CASTTGTGLIETQYF. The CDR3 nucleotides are TGTGCCAGCACAACGGGGACAGGGTTGATCGAGACCCAGTACTTC.

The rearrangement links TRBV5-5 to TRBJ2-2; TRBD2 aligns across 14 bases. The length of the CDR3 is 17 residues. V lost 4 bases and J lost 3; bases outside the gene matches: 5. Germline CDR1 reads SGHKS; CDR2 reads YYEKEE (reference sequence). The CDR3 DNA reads TGTGCCAGCAGCAAGGGACTAGCGGGGGAGTACACCGGGGAGCTGTTTTTT. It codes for CASSKGLAGEYTGELFF.

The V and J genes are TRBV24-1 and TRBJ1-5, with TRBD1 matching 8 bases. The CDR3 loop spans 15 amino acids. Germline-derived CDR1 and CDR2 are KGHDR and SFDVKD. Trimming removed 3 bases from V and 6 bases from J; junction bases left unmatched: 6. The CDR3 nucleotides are TGTGCCACCAGTGATAAGGACAGGGACGGTCAGCCCCAGCATTTT. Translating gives CATSDKDRDGQPQHF.

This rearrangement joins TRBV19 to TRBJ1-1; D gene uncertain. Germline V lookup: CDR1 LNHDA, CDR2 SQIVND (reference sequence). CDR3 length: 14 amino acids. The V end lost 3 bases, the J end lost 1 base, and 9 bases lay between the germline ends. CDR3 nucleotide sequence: TGTGCCAGTAGTATCTCGATACAGAACACTGAAGCTTTCTTT. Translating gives CASSISIQNTEAFF.

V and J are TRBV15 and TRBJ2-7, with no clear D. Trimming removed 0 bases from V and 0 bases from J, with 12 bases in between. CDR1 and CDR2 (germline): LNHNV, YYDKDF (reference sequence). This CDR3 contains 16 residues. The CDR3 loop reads CATSRDHARTSYEQYF. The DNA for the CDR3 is TGTGCCACCAGCAGAGATCATGCGAGAACCTCCTACGAGCAGTACTTC. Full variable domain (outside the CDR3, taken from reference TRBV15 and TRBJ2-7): DAMVIQNPRYQVTQFGKPVTLSCSQTLNHNVMYWYQQKSSQAPKLLFHYYDKDFNNEADTPDNFQSRRPNTSFCFLDIRSPGLGDTAMYLCATSRDHARTSYEQYFGPGTRLTVT.

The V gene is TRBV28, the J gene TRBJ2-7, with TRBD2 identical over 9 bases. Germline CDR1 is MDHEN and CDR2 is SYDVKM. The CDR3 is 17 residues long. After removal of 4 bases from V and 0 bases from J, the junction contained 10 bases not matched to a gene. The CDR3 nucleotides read TGTGCCAGCAGTTCCTCCCAGCGCGGGAGGGCCTCCTACGAGCAGTACTTC. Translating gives CASSSSQRGRASYEQYF.

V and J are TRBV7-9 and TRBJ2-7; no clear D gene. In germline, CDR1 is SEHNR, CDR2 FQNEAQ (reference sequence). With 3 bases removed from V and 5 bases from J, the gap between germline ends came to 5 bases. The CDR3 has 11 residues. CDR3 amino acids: CASSLENEQYF. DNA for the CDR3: TGTGCCAGCAGCTTGGAGAACGAGCAGTACTTC.

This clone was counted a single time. This chain's CDR3 is CASSPRDSETVGTQYF. For the CDR3, the DNA is TGTGCCAGCAGCCCCCGAGATAGCGAGACCGTTGGCACGCAGTATTTT. The rearrangement joins TRBV7-9 to TRBJ2-3, with D possibly TRBD2 on 5 matching bases. The CDR3 is 16 residues long. Looked up from germline, CDR1 is SEHNR and CDR2 is FQNEAQ (reference sequence). V was shortened by 5 bases and J by 9 bases, with 24 bases between the two germline ends.